What follows describes a single T cell receptor beta chain. Its antigen is as yet unknown. The read halts 3 residues ahead of the CDR3 end, with the missing end drawn from the germline J gene. The CDR3 spans 15 residues. Looked up from germline, CDR1 is KGHSH and CDR2 is LQKENI. The sample is drawn from a study of T cells in women clearing cervical HPV infection. Study at large: Cases were women with histologically confirmed HPV16-related CIN3 or worse, including a couple of invasive cancers. With HLA typing for only a few women, HLA confounding remains possible.

Study results and caveats: CIN3+ cases had significantly higher TCR richness than controls; evenness did not differ.

Clones were read by immunoSEQ multiplex PCR, and TCRdb kept only the in-frame ones, dropping some. In total, the table holds tens of thousands of clones. The V call is TRBV18, the J call TRBJ1-2; no clear D gene. The origin of this receptor is a woman between 18 and 69 years old with a cervical HPV16 infection that either progressed to CIN3+ or cleared (not recorded which). What was sequenced was blood buffy coat. CDR3: CASSPRQANTDTYTF. The DNA read from the CDR3 is TGTGCCAGCTCACCTCGGCAGGCCAACACAGATACC.